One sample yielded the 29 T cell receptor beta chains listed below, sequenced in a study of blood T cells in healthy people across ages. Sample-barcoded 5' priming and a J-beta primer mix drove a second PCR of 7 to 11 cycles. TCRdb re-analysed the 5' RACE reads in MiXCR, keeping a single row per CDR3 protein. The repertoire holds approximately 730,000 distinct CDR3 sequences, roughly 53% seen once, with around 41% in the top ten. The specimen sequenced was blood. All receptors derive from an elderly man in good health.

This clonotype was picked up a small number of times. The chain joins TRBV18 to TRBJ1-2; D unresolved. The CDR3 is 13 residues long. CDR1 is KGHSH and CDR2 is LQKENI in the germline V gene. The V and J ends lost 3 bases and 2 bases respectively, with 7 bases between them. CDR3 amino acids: CASSPLSNYGYTF. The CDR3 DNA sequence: TGTGCCAGCTCACCCCTAAGCAACTATGGCTACACCTTC. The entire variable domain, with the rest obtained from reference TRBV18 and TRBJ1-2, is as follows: NAGVMQNPRHLVRRRGQEARLRCSPMKGHSHVYWYRQLPEEGLKFMVYLQKENIIDESGMPKERFSAEFPKEGPSILRIQQVVRGDSAAYFCASSPLSNYGYTFGSGTRLTVV.

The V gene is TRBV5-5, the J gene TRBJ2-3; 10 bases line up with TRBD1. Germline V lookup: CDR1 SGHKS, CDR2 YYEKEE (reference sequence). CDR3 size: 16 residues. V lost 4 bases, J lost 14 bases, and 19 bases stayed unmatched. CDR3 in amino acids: CASSNPGQGSHRDAYF. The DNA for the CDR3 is TGTGCCAGCAGCAACCCGGGACAGGGGTCACACAGAGACGCGTATTTT.

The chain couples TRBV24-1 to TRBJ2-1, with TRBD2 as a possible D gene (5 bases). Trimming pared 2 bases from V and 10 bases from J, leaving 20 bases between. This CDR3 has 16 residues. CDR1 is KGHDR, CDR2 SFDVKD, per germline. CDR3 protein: CATSDWKDFGFREQFF. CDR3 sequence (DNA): TGTGCCACCAGTGATTGGAAGGACTTTGGGTTTCGGGAGCAGTTCTTC.

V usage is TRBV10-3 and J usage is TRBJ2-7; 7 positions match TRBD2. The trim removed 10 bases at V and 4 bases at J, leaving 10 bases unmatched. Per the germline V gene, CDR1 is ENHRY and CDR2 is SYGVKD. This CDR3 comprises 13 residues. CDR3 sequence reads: CASRPTGGYEQYF. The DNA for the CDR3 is TGTGCCAGCAGACCGACGGGGGGTTACGAGCAGTACTTC.

The CDR3, as DNA: TGCGCCAGCAGCCAGACAGACAGTCAAGAGACCCAGTACTTC. Encoded protein: CASSQTDSQETQYF. The genes are TRBV5-1 and TRBJ2-5; a weak D match, TRBD1 (5 bases). V lost 4 bases and J 2 bases, leaving 12 bases between the germline ends. CDR1 SGHRS and CDR2 YFSETQ come from the germline V gene. This CDR3 has 14 residues.

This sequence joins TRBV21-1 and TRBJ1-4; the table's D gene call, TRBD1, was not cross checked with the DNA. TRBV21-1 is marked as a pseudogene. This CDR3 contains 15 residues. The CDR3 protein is CASSKEKGGSEKLFF. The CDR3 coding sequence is TGTGCCAGCAGCAAAGAGAAAGGGGGGAGTGAAAAACTGTTTTTT.

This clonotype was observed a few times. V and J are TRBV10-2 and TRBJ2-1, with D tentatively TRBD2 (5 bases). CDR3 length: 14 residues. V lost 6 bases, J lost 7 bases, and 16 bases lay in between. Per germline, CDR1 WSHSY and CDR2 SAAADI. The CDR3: CASRASSDINEQFF. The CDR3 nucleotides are TGCGCCAGCAGGGCTAGTAGCGACATAAATGAGCAGTTCTTC.

DNA for the CDR3: TGTGCCAGCCGAGGGAAGGCGGGGGAGACCCAGTACTTC. Residues: CASRGKAGETQYF. V gene TRBV12-3 or TRBV12-4 combines with J gene TRBJ2-5, with D possibly matching TRBD2 (6 bases). V lost 8 bases, J lost 5 bases, and 15 bases lay in between. The CDR3 covers 13 residues.

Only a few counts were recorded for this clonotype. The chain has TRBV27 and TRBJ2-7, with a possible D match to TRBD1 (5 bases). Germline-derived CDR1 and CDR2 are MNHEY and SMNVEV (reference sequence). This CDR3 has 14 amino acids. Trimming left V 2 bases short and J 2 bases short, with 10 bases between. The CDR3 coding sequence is TGTGCCAGCAGTTTAGTTGCCAGGGCCTACGAGCAGTACTTC. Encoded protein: CASSLVARAYEQYF.

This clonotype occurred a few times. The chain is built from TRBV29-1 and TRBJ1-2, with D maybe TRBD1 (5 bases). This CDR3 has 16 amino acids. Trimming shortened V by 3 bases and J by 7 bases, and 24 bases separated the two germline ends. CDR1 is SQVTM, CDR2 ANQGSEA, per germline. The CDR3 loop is CSVDLLREGTNTGYTF. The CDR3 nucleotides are TGCAGCGTTGATCTGCTCAGGGAGGGGACCAATACTGGCTACACCTTC. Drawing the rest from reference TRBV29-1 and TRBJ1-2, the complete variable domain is SAVISQKPSRDICQRGTSLTIQCQVDSQVTMMFWYRQQPGQSLTLIATANQGSEATYESGFVIDKFPISRPNLTFSTLTVSNMSPEDSSIYLCSVDLLREGTNTGYTFGSGTRLTVV.

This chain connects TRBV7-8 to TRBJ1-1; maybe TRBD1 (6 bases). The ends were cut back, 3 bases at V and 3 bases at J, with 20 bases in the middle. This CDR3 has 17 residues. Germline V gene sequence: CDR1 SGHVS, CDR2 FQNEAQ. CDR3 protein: CASSLGQLAFVYTEAFF. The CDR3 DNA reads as TGTGCCAGCAGCTTGGGACAATTAGCGTTTGTTTACACTGAAGCTTTCTTT.

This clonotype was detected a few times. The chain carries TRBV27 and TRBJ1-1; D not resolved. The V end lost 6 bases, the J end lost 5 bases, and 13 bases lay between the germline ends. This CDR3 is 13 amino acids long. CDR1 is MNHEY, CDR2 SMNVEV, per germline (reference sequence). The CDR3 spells CASSARDGTEAFF. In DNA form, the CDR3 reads TGTGCCAGCAGCGCCAGAGACGGTACTGAAGCTTTCTTT.

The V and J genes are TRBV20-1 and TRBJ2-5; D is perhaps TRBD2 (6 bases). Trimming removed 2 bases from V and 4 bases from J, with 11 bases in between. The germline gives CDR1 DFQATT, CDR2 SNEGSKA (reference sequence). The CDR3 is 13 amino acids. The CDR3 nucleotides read TGCAGTGCTAGACGTCCCGGGGGAGAGACCCAGTACTTC. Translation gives CSARRPGGETQYF.

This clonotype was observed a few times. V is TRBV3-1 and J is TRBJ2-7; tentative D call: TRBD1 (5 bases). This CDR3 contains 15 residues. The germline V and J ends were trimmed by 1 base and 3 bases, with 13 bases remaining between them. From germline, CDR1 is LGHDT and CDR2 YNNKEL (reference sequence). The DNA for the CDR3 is TGTGCCAGCAGCCAAGGTTGGACATTGGGCTACGAGCAGTACTTC. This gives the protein CASSQGWTLGYEQYF.

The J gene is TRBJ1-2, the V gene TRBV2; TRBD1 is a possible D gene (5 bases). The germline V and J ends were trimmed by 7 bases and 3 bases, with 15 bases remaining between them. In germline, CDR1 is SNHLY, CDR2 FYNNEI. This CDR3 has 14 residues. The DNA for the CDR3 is TGTGCCAGCAAGTACGAGGGCAGGGACTATGGCTACACCTTC. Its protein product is CASKYEGRDYGYTF.

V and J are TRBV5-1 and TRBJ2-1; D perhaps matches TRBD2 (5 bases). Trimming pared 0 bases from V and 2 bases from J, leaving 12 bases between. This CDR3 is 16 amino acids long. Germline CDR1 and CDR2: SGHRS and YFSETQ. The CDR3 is CASSLEVGVAYNEQFF. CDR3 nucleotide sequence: TGCGCCAGCAGCTTGGAGGTGGGAGTTGCCTACAATGAGCAGTTCTTC. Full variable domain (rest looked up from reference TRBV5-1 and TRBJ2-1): KAGVTQTPRYLIKTRGQQVTLSCSPISGHRSVSWYQQTPGQGLQFLFEYFSETQRNKGNFPGRFSGRQFSNSRSEMNVSTLELGDSALYLCASSLEVGVAYNEQFFGPGTRLTVL.

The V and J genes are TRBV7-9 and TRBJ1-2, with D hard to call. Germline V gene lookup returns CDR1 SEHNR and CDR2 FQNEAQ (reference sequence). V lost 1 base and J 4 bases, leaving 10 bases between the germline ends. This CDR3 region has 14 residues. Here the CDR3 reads CASSLGASSYGYTF. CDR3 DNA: TGTGCCAGCAGCTTAGGAGCGAGCTCCTATGGCTACACCTTC.

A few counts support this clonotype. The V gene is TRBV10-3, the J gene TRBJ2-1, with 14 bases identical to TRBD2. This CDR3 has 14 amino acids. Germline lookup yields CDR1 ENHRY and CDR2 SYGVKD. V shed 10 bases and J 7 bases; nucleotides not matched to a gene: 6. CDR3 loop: CATGGLAGVNEQFF. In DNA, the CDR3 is TGTGCCACCGGGGGACTAGCGGGAGTTAATGAGCAGTTCTTC.

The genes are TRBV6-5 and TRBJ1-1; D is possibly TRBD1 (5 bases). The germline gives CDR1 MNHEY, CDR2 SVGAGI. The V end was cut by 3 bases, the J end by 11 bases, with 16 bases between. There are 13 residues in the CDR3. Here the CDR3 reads CASSYFVSGGAFF. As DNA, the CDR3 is TGTGCCAGCAGTTATTTTGTTTCCGGGGGGGCTTTCTTT.

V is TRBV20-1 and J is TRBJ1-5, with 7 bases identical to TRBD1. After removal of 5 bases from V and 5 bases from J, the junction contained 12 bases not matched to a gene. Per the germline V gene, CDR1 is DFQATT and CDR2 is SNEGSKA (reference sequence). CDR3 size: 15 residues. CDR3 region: CSAPPTGRGDQPQHF. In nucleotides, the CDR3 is TGCAGTGCTCCGCCGACAGGGAGGGGGGATCAGCCCCAGCATTTT.

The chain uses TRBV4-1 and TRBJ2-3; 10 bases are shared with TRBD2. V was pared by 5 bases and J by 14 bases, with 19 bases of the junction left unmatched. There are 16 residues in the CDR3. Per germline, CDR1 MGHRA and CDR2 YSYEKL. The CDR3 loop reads CASSKAASGSPRYAYF. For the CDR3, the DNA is TGCGCCAGCAGCAAAGCCGCTAGCGGGAGTCCCAGATACGCGTATTTT.

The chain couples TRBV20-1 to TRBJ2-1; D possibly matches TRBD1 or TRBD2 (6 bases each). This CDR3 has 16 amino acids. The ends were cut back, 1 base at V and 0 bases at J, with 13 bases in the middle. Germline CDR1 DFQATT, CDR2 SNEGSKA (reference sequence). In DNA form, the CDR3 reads TGCAGTGCTAGAGCGTCCGGAGGGGGCTCCTACAATGAGCAGTTCTTC. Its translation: CSARASGGGSYNEQFF.

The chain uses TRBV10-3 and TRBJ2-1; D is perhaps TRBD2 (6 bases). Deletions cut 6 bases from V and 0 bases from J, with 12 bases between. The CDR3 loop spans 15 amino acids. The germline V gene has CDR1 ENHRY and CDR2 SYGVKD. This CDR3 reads CAIRSSGRSYNEQFF. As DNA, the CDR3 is TGTGCCATCAGAAGTAGCGGACGCTCCTACAATGAGCAGTTCTTC.

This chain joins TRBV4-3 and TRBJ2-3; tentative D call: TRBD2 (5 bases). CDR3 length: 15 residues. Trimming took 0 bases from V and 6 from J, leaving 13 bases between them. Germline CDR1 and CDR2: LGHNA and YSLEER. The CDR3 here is CASSQDAAIADTQYF. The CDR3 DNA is TGCGCCAGCAGCCAAGATGCGGCCATAGCGGATACGCAGTATTTT.

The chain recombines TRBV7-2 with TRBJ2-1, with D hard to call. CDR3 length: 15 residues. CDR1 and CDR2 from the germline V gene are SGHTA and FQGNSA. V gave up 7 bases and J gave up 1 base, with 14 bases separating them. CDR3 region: CASIDRSSSYNEQFF. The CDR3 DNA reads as TGTGCCAGCATCGATAGAAGTTCTTCCTACAATGAGCAGTTCTTC.

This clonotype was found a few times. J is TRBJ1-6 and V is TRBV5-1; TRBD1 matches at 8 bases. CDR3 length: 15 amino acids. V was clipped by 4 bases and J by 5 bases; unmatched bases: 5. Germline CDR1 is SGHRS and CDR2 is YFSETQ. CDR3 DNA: TGCGCCAGCAGCCGAACGGGACAGGATAATTCACCCCTCCACTTT. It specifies CASSRTGQDNSPLHF.

The CDR3 coding sequence is TGTGCCAGCAGTAGAGACGGAGGAGGTGCTAATGAAAAACTGTTTTTT. As protein: CASSRDGGGANEKLFF. The V gene is TRBV2, the J gene TRBJ1-4; no definite D call. CDR1 and CDR2 (germline): SNHLY, FYNNEI. Trimming cost V 5 bases and J 3 bases, with 16 bases left between them. This CDR3 contains 16 residues.

This CDR3 reads CASSYSQGGLGEQYF. Here the CDR3 DNA reads TGTGCCAGCAGTTACTCCCAGGGCGGGCTCGGAGAGCAGTACTTC. The J gene is TRBJ2-4, the V gene TRBV6-5; D might be TRBD1 or TRBD2, each matching 5 bases. This CDR3 region has 15 residues. V was shortened by 0 bases and J by 13 bases, with 19 bases between the two germline ends. Germline CDR1 is MNHEY and CDR2 is SVGAGI.

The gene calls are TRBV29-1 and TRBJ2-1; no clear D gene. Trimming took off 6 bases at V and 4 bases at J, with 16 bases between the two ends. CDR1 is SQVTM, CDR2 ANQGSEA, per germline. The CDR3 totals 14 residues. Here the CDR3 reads CSVIVGSSYNEQFF. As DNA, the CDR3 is TGCAGCGTAATAGTAGGGTCCTCTTACAATGAGCAGTTCTTC.